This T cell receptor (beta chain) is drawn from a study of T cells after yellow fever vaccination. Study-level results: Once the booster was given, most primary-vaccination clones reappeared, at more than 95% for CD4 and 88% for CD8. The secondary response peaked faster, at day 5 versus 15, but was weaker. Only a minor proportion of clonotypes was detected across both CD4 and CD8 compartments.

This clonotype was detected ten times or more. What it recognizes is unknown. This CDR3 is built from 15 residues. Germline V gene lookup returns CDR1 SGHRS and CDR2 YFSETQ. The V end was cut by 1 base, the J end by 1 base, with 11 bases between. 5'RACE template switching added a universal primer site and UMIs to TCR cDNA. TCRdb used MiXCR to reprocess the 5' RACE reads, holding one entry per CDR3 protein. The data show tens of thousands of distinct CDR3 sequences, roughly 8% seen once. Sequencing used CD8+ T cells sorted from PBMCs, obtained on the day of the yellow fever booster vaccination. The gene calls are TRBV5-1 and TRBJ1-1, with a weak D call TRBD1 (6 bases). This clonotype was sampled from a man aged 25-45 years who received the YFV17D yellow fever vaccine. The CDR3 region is CASSLRGHQNTEAFF. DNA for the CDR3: TGCGCCAGCAGCTTGAGGGGACACCAGAACACTGAAGCTTTCTTT.